This T cell receptor (beta chain) derives from a study of T cell responses to AZD1222 COVID-19 vaccine. The method was immunoSEQ multiplex PCR; TCRdb's version includes in-frame clones alone and lacks a portion of them. The repertoire holds fewer than 150,000 clones, with 88% as singletons. V lost 3 bases and J 8 bases, leaving 25 bases between the germline ends. Germline V lookup: CDR1 SQVTM, CDR2 ANQGSEA. This CDR3 region has 16 residues. Whole-study findings and limits: None of the repertoires were sampled until the peak T cell response had passed. It should be noted that donors were predominantly white British and more often female, and clonal diversity was possibly underestimated. An increase in Spike-specific TCR breadth and depth was observed after two AZD1222 doses.

As regards this clone: Its antigen is not identified.

The rearrangement joins TRBV29-1 to TRBJ1-2; the D is unclear. The receptor was isolated from an adult in good health. Sequenced material: peripheral blood, taken on day 0 of AZD1222 vaccination. As DNA, the CDR3 is TGCAGCGTTGACTCTGGCGCCGGCCCCGACCTAGGAGGCTACACCTTC. It is translated as CSVDSGAGPDLGGYTF.